This record looks at one TCR beta chain sequence and its context. Antigen: not known. Sequenced by immunoSEQ multiplex PCR; TCRdb stores in-frame clones only, minus some. The sample yields 130,000 to 150,000 clones, 85% to 90% seen once. The entry originates in a study of T cell responses to AZD1222 COVID-19 vaccine. The wider study: The study pooled second doses at about 4 or about 12 weeks. General study findings and limits: A mostly white British donor set with more females was recruited, and clonal diversity was possibly underestimated. The study reported that nearly half of spike-specific TCRs target unmutated variant regions.

CDR3 length equals 15 residues. The germline V gene encodes CDR1 SGHTA and CDR2 FQGNSA. V lost 2 bases, J lost 6 bases, and 9 bases stayed unmatched. This sample comprised peripheral blood, obtained on day 0 of AZD1222 vaccination. This clonotype originated in an adult in good health. This sequence joins TRBV7-2 and TRBJ1-1, with 7 bases aligning to TRBD1. CDR3 sequence: CASSLKRQGTPEAFF. The CDR3 region has the DNA TGTGCCAGCAGCTTAAAAAGACAGGGAACACCTGAAGCTTTCTTT. Complete variable domain (other parts from reference TRBV7-2 and TRBJ1-1): GAGVSQSPSNKVTEKGKDVELRCDPISGHTALYWYRQSLGQGLEFLIYFQGNSAPDKSGLPSDRFSAERTGGSVSTLTIQRTQQEDSAVYLCASSLKRQGTPEAFFGQGTRLTVV.